The 19 T cell receptor beta chains below come from one sample, sequenced in a study of T cell repertoires in cytomegalovirus infection. TCRdb processed the reads anew with MiXCR; each CDR3 protein has one entry. Of fewer than 700,000 distinct CDR3 sequences detected, 20% to 25% appear once; the ten largest clones hold 8%. Sequenced sample: CD8+ T cells from PBMCs. These receptors all stem from a human donor in good health (CMV status not recorded). Some clones in this sample may be carry-over from other donors' samples.

Here the CDR3 reads CASSGRVDEQYF. CDR3 bases: TGTGCCAGCAGTGGCAGGGTGGACGAGCAGTACTTC. The J gene is TRBJ2-7, the V gene TRBV2; possibly TRBD1 for D (5 bases). This CDR3 is 12 amino acids long. Germline V CDR1 and CDR2: SNHLY, FYNNEI. V was cut by 4 bases and J by 5 bases, with 9 bases left in between.

The chain combines TRBV20-1 with TRBJ2-3; 10 bases are shared with TRBD2. The CDR3 runs 15 residues. J lost 6 bases, V lost 0 bases, and 6 bases had no gene match. Germline CDR1 reads DFQATT; CDR2 reads SNEGSKA (reference sequence). CDR3 coding DNA: TGCAGTGCTAGAGATCGGGGACTAGCGTTCGATACGCAGTATTTT. Amino acids: CSARDRGLAFDTQYF.

Only a few counts were recorded for this clonotype. The chain joins TRBV20-1 to TRBJ1-4, with 8 nucleotides matching TRBD1. This CDR3 region has 15 residues. Trimming cost V 2 bases and J 4 bases; bases outside gene matches: 6. The germline V gene has CDR1 DFQATT and CDR2 SNEGSKA (reference sequence). This chain's CDR3 is CSARPTTGDNEKLFF. The CDR3 DNA reads TGCAGTGCTAGACCCACGACAGGGGATAATGAAAAACTGTTTTTT.

This clonotype came up many times. The chain recombines TRBV2 with TRBJ2-3; a possible D gene is TRBD1 (5 bases). The CDR3 extends over 15 amino acids. The ends were cut back, 3 bases at V and 4 bases at J, with 14 bases in the middle. Germline CDR1 is SNHLY and CDR2 is FYNNEI. The CDR3 nucleotides are TGTGCCAGCAGTGAGGTCTCCTCAGGGCCAGATACGCAGTATTTT. As protein: CASSEVSSGPDTQYF.

This clonotype has a handful of counts. CDR3 in DNA: TGTGCCAGCAGCTCGGACGGGATGGTGGGCACTGAAGCTTTCTTT. It codes for CASSSDGMVGTEAFF. The V and J genes are TRBV6-1 and TRBJ1-1; D call uncertain. The germline V gene has CDR1 MNHNS and CDR2 SASEGT. The CDR3 runs 15 residues. The V end was cut by 6 bases, the J end by 4 bases, with 18 bases between.

This clonotype showed up just a few times. This chain links TRBV7-7 with TRBJ2-7; TRBD2 aligns across 13 bases. The germline V gene encodes CDR1 SSHAT and CDR2 FNYEAQ (reference sequence). CDR3 size: 15 residues. The CDR3 region has the DNA TGTGCTAGCAGCCGGACTAGCGGGGGCTCCTACGAGCAGTACGTC. Protein sequence: CASSRTSGGSYEQYV.

CDR3 loop: CSASAGGTYNEQFF. In DNA form, the CDR3 reads TGCAGTGCTAGCGCGGGGGGCACCTACAATGAGCAGTTCTTC. The rearrangement joins TRBV20-1 to TRBJ2-1; 8 nucleotides agree with TRBD2. The CDR3 contains 14 residues. Trimming cost V 3 bases and J 2 bases; bases outside gene matches: 3. Per the germline V gene, CDR1 is DFQATT and CDR2 is SNEGSKA (reference sequence).

V and J are TRBV27 and TRBJ2-7; D not certain. With 5 bases removed from V and 2 bases from J, the gap between germline ends came to 16 bases. The CDR3 is made up of 15 amino acids. Per germline, CDR1 MNHEY and CDR2 SMNVEV (reference sequence). The chain's CDR3 is CASSPSAGETYEQYF. In DNA form, the CDR3 reads TGTGCCAGCAGTCCCTCAGCAGGTGAGACCTACGAGCAGTACTTC.

Notes on this clonotype: Given a much more abundant clone one base away, this may be a read error. The chain carries TRBV7-6 and TRBJ1-5; D not certain. The ends were cut back, 0 bases at V and 3 bases at J, with 6 bases in the middle. In germline, CDR1 is SGHVS, CDR2 FNYEAQ. CDR3 size: 14 residues. The CDR3 reads CASSLAGNNQPQHF. CDR3 DNA: TGTGCCAGCAGCTTAGCGGGAAACAATCAGCCCCAGCATTTT. The complete variable domain, with remaining parts taken from reference TRBV7-6 and TRBJ1-5, reads GAGVSQSPRYKVTKRGQDVALRCDPISGHVSLYWYRQALGQGPEFLTYFNYEAQQDKSGLPNDRFSAERPEGSISTLTIQRTEQRDSAMYRCASSLAGNNQPQHFGDGTRLSIL.

Comment on this clonotype: A much larger clone differs by one base, so this may be a read error. The chain employs TRBV7-9 and TRBJ1-2; no clear D gene. The CDR3 has 12 amino acids. V was shortened by 5 bases and J by 10 bases, with 14 bases between the two germline ends. Germline V lookup: CDR1 SEHNR, CDR2 FQNEAQ (reference sequence). CDR3 loop: CASSPPSGDYTF. CDR3 coding DNA: TGTGCCAGCAGCCCTCCTTCGGGTGACTACACCTTC.

This rearrangement joins TRBV6-5 to TRBJ1-1; D unclear. Trimming cost V 4 bases and J 8 bases, with 14 bases left between them. Germline V gene lookup returns CDR1 MNHEY and CDR2 SVGAGI. This CDR3 is 13 amino acids long. CDR3 bases: TGTGCCAGCAGTTTTGTTACGCGGGCGGAAGCTTTCTTT. It translates to CASSFVTRAEAFF.

This chain connects TRBV29-1 to TRBJ1-2, with TRBD1 as a possible D gene (5 bases). The CDR3 consists of 14 residues. Trimming shortened V by 3 bases and J by 4 bases, and 15 bases separated the two germline ends. The germline CDR1 and CDR2 sequences are SQVTM and ANQGSEA. The CDR3 region is CSVDGQGVLYGYTF. The CDR3 DNA is TGCAGCGTTGATGGTCAGGGCGTACTCTATGGCTACACCTTC. The entire variable domain, with the rest obtained from reference TRBV29-1 and TRBJ1-2, is as follows: SAVISQKPSRDICQRGTSLTIQCQVDSQVTMMFWYRQQPGQSLTLIATANQGSEATYESGFVIDKFPISRPNLTFSTLTVSNMSPEDSSIYLCSVDGQGVLYGYTFGSGTRLTVV.

This clonotype has a count of ten or more. J is TRBJ2-1 and V is TRBV7-9; D unresolved. CDR3 size: 12 residues. Trimming removed 5 bases at V and 10 bases at J, with 12 bases between. The germline V gene has CDR1 SEHNR and CDR2 FQNEAQ (reference sequence). CDR3 coding DNA: TGTGCCAGCAGCCTAAACCCTAGGGAGCAGTTCTTC. Its translation: CASSLNPREQFF.

This clonotype has a count of ten or more. V and J are TRBV7-9 and TRBJ1-2; D gene uncertain. The germline V and J ends were trimmed by 3 bases and 5 bases, with 16 bases remaining between them. Germline V gives CDR1 SEHNR, CDR2 FQNEAQ (reference sequence). The CDR3 totals 15 residues. CDR3 sequence: CASSFSTRSRYGYTF. The CDR3, as DNA: TGTGCCAGCAGCTTTTCCACCCGAAGCCGGTATGGCTACACCTTC. Complete variable domain (other parts from reference TRBV7-9 and TRBJ1-2): DTGVSQNPRHKITKRGQNVTFRCDPISEHNRLYWYRQTLGQGPEFLTYFQNEAQLEKSRLLSDRFSAERPKGSFSTLEIQRTEQGDSAMYLCASSFSTRSRYGYTFGSGTRLTVV.

The genes are TRBV29-1 and TRBJ2-1; the D is unclear. The CDR3 extends over 13 amino acids. Per germline, CDR1 SQVTM and CDR2 ANQGSEA. V was pared by 3 bases and J by 4 bases, with 10 bases between. This CDR3 is CSVDRKIYNEQFF. CDR3 coding DNA: TGCAGCGTTGACAGGAAAATTTACAATGAGCAGTTCTTC.

The chain joins TRBV2 to TRBJ1-2; D unclear. Trimming removed 0 bases from V and 6 bases from J, with 14 bases in between. The CDR3 totals 15 residues. The germline gives CDR1 SNHLY, CDR2 FYNNEI. Here the CDR3 reads CASSEALSPRDGYTF. The CDR3 DNA reads TGTGCCAGCAGTGAAGCTTTGTCCCCGAGGGATGGCTACACCTTC.

The sample holds a few counts of this clonotype. V usage is TRBV20-1 and J usage is TRBJ1-2, with a weak D call TRBD1 (5 bases). The germline V gene has CDR1 DFQATT and CDR2 SNEGSKA (reference sequence). The CDR3 spans 16 residues. The V end lost 0 bases, the J end lost 4 bases, and 18 bases lay between the germline ends. CDR3 sequence: CSARDEAPGTSYGYTF. Here the CDR3 DNA reads TGCAGTGCTAGAGATGAAGCTCCAGGGACCTCCTATGGCTACACCTTC.

Note on this clonotype: A much bigger clone sits one base away, suggesting this may be a read error. The V and J genes are TRBV7-6 and TRBJ2-7; D may be TRBD1 (6 bases). This CDR3 has 12 residues. V lost 7 bases, J lost 4 bases, and 11 bases lay in between. Germline values: CDR1 SGHVS, CDR2 FNYEAQ. The CDR3 loop is CASNSDRYEQYV. The CDR3 DNA follows: TGTGCCAGCAACTCAGACAGGTACGAGCAGTACGTC.

This clonotype was recorded a few times. V is TRBV4-1 and J is TRBJ2-7; D could derive from TRBD1 or TRBD2 (6 bases each). This CDR3 contains 15 residues. Germline assignment: CDR1 MGHRA and CDR2 YSYEKL. Trimming pared 0 bases from V and 2 bases from J, leaving 11 bases between. CDR3 DNA sequence: TGCGCCAGCAGCCAAGATTCGGGGGCAACCTACGAGCAGTACTTC. Its protein product is CASSQDSGATYEQYF.